This T cell receptor (beta chain) emerged from a study of T cell responses to AZD1222 COVID-19 vaccine. General study results and limits: Dominant at 160-218 and 743-854, vaccine-associated CD4 TCRs also spanned spike. Females outnumbered males among donors, who were mostly white British; clonal diversity was possibly underestimated. The peak T cell response came first, and repertoires were sampled only after it.

Of note for this clone: The antigen is undetermined.

Repertoires were generated with immunoSEQ multiplex PCR, while TCRdb's copy carries only in-frame clones and drops some. Of approximately 110,000 clones detected, roughly 84% appear once; the ten largest clones hold about 1.2%. The CDR3 consists of 14 residues. Germline V gives CDR1 MNHEY, CDR2 SVGAGI. V shed 11 bases and J shed 5 bases, with 21 bases lying between them. The TCR originated in an adult in good health. The material sequenced was peripheral blood, taken on day 0 of AZD1222 vaccination. The J gene is TRBJ1-2, the V gene TRBV6-5, with a weak D call TRBD1 (6 bases). The CDR3 sequence is CAEKSGDRGYGYTF. In DNA, the CDR3 is TGTGCCGAAAAATCAGGGGATAGAGGATATGGCTACACCTTC.